This T cell receptor beta chain appears in the sequencing data of a study of T-cell reconstitution after alpha-beta-depleted transplantation in children (dated by TCRdb to 2016 to 2017). General notes on the study: T-cell immune reconstitution after TCRalphabeta/CD19-depleted allogeneic hematopoietic cell transplantation in children was quantitatively tracked in the study by means of TCR repertoire profiling.

Libraries were made using PCR. The sequencer was an Illumina HiSeq 2500. To normalize quantification of the TCRbeta repertoire, the TCR libraries were built with molecular barcoding that relied on unique molecular identifiers. Through fastp at Q25 and MiXCR, TCRdb rebuilt clones from the public reads, retaining in-frame beta chains. Duplicate CDR3 protein sequences are folded into a single record with the most common DNA and genes. This sample lists 500,000 or so distinct CDR3 sequences; roughly 33% were detected once. The ten largest clones capture 2% to 3% of the sample. About this clonotype itself: The target of this receptor is not known. No base quality values were provided; no much bigger clone lies one nucleotide off.

Based on the germline V gene, the CDR1 and CDR2 sequences are SGHDT and YYEEEE. Its CDR3 holds 14 amino acids, cysteine through phenylalanine. Here the CDR3 DNA is all that survives: 42 bases in frame from base 1. The germline ends are 13 bases apart after V is trimmed by 5 bases and J by 4 bases. The sequenced sample was PBMCs from the stem cell graft donor, obtained from the stem cell graft. The rearrangement combines TRBV5-6 with TRBJ1-5, with an unclear D gene assignment. The sequence came from a human donor who donated a stem cell graft to a child with aplastic anemia. DNA sequence: TGTGCCAGCAGTGAGACGGGCCGGAATCAGCCCCAGCATTTT. Translation gives CASSETGRNQPQHF. Full variable domain (CDR3 extended with the reference TRBV5-6 and TRBJ1-5 proteins): DAGVTQSPTHLIKTRGQQVTLRCSPKSGHDTVSWYQQALGQGPQFIFQYYEEEERQRGNFPDRFSGHQFPNYSSELNVNALLLGDSALYLCASSETGRNQPQHFGDGTRLSIL.